Described below is a single TCR beta chain sequence and its context. No cognate antigen has been identified for it. Qualities for individual bases were not recorded, and no much larger clone is one base off. The immunoSEQ Assay, a bias-controlled multiplex PCR, was used to amplify TCRbeta CDR3 regions from genomic DNA. The authors processed their data as follows. Nucleated cell counts per sample were estimated from amplification of reference gene primers within the assay. To quantify the absolute abundance of each unique TCRbeta CDR3 rearrangement, sequence reads were collapsed and filtered. For each sample, productive Simpson clonality was calculated by taking the square root of Simpson's diversity index across productive rearrangements. Sourced from immuneACCESS, this table was stored by TCRdb with only in-frame sequences that have V and J called. A share of the clones is absent; for the studies checked, an unresolved V gene accounts for under half, and the remainder has no known explanation. V and J calls and clone size come straight from that table; D and trimming were deduced from the DNA. The sample table lists about 260,000 clones, roughly 90% of them with a count of one. The ten largest clones capture 4% of the sample.

These data are taken from a study of blood T cell repertoires in COVID-19 (dated by TCRdb to between 2020 and 2021). Study-level background: Samples from collaborators originated in the United States, Italy and Spain and spanned both the acute and convalescent phases of COVID-19. Where available, HLA class I and class II types were obtained from metadata supplied by the sample provider rather than from assay-based typing. The repertoires were released in a freely available public database meant as a resource for research on the immune response to SARS-CoV-2. Samples were obtained from the ongoing ImmuneRACE study (first 160 participants) and from about 1,300 subjects provided by 6 global collaborators. The dataset comprised deeply sampled blood TCRbeta repertoires from subjects exposed to, actively infected with, or recovered from COVID-19. The prospective study material was composed of cDNA or gDNA derived from T cells, B-cell-depleted T cells, or PBMCs. A de-identified subject ID, COVID-19 status, age in years and sex were almost always included in the sample metadata. Overall study results and their limits: How much clinical and demographic metadata was included differed by source and by participant, and the metadata was provided uncurated.

Another Seattle source contributed samples from volunteer blood donors who had recovered from COVID-19. Whole blood was collected in K2EDTA tubes by collaborating institutions according to the institutions' own protocols. For TCRbeta analysis, collaborator samples were shipped as frozen whole blood, as isolated PBMCs, or as DNA extracted from either sample type. CDR1 and CDR2 (MNHEY, SMNVEV) derive from the germline V gene (reference sequence). Including cysteine and phenylalanine, the CDR3 has 16 amino acids. CDR3 DNA is the only sequence kept; it has 48 bases, read in frame from the first base. Trimming removed 4 bases from V and 2 bases from J, leaving 17 bases between the germline ends.

Recombination joined TRBV27 with TRBJ1-1; perhaps TRBD1 is the D gene, with 6 bases matching. Source material: peripheral blood. This clonotype was obtained from a man in his sixties who had recovered from COVID-19. The CDR3 in this case is CASSSSLGGGNTEAFF. The DNA sequence is given as TGTGCCAGCAGTTCTAGCCTGGGAGGGGGTAACACTGAAGCTTTCTTT.